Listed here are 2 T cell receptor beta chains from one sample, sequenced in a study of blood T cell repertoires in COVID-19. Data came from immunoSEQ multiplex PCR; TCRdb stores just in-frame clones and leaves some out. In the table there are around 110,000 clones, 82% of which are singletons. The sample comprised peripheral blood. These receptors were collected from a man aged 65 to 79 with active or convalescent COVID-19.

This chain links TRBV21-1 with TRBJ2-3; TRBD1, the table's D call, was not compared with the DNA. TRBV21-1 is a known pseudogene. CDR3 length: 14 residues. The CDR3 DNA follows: TGTGCCAGCAGCAATGGGGACAGGGGAAATACGCAGTATTTT. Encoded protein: CASSNGDRGNTQYF.

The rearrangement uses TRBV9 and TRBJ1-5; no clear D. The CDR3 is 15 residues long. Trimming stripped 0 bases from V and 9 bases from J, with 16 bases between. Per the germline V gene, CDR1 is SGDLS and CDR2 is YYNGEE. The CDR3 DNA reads TGTGCCAGCAGCGTAGCTCGAGCTCCCTCATGGCCCCAGCATTTT. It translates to CASSVARAPSWPQHF. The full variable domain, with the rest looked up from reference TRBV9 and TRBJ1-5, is DSGVTQTPKHLITATGQRVTLRCSPRSGDLSVYWYQQSLDQGLQFLIQYYNGEERAKGNILERFSAQQFPDLHSELNLSSLELGDSALYFCASSVARAPSWPQHFGDGTRLSIL.